This T cell receptor (beta chain) was found in a study of blood T cell repertoires in COVID-19. Study summary: The samples span acute and convalescent COVID-19 from the United States, Italy and Spain. Nucleic acid was either cDNA or gDNA, and it came from T cells, B-cell-depleted T cells, or PBMCs.

Profiled with immunoSEQ multiplex PCR; TCRdb holds only in-frame clones, not every one. The repertoire holds roughly 150,000 clones, with roughly four fifths as singletons. The germline gives CDR1 LNHDA, CDR2 SQIVND (reference sequence). Trimming cost V 5 bases and J 4 bases; bases outside gene matches: 7. The CDR3 runs 14 residues. The clonotype comes from a man aged 55-75 years with active or convalescent COVID-19. Sequencing input: peripheral blood. The chain employs TRBV19 and TRBJ1-2, with 7 bases lining up with TRBD1. The CDR3 sequence is CASSAEGAGYGYTF. The CDR3 nucleotides read TGTGCCAGTAGTGCCGAGGGGGCAGGCTATGGCTACACCTTC. Together with reference TRBV19 and TRBJ1-2, the CDR3 gives the full variable domain: DGGITQSPKYLFRKEGQNVTLSCEQNLNHDAMYWYRQDPGQGLRLIYYSQIVNDFQKGDIAEGYSVSREKKESFPLTVTSAQKNPTAFYLCASSAEGAGYGYTFGSGTRLTVV.